These T cell receptor beta chains were read from a single sample in a study of blood T cell repertoires in COVID-19. This table comes from immunoSEQ multiplex PCR, and its TCRdb copy is limited to in-frame clones, with some not included. The repertoire holds roughly 230,000 clones, with around 87% as singletons. Sequenced: peripheral blood. These receptors came from a woman aged 55-69 years with COVID-19, enrolled during active disease. The CDR3 runs from the conserved cysteine through the conserved F or W.

TRBJ2-5 TRBV19 CASKPGQGDQETQYF
TRBJ2-5 TRBV19 CASSGQGPPQYF
TRBJ1-1 TRBV6-4 CASSTEMNTEAFF
TRBJ1-1 TRBV7-9 CASSLAPGLNTEAFF
TRBJ1-5 TRBV6-6 CASSLGGGQPQHF
TRBJ1-2 TRBV25-1 CASSEGLRETGYTF
TRBJ1-2 TRBV2 CANCQRGANYGYTF
TRBJ2-2 TRBV27 CASNRGTGELFF
TRBJ1-4 TRBV7-2 CASSLSGIRDEKLFF
TRBJ2-3 TRBV7-2 CASSLVRSGGDTQYF
TRBJ2-2 TRBV25-1 CASSGQGAGELFF
TRBJ2-1 TRBV4-3 CASSQETGLAYNEQFF
TRBJ1-2 TRBV3-1/TRBV3-2 CASSQDTGRDGYTF
TRBJ1-1 TRBV25-1 CASSGGVGTEAFF
TRBJ2-1 TRBV5-1 CASSSGLWDEQFF
TRBJ1-2 TRBV9 CASCRGQGFGYTF
TRBJ1-4 TRBV4-2 CASSPGVRTNEKLFF
TRBJ2-7 TRBV19 CAPQVGRGDTYEQYF
TRBJ2-7 TRBV6-5 CASSRDYEQYF
TRBJ2-2 TRBV19 CASSINRGGNTGELFF
TRBJ1-2 TRBV19 CASISGRAPYGYTF
TRBJ1-3 TRBV7-2 CASSFGSAGNTIYF
TRBJ1-1 TRBV4-3 CASSQDRAMNTEAFF
TRBJ1-2 TRBV7-8 CASSLGGQSHYGYTF
TRBJ2-1 TRBV3-1/TRBV3-2 CASSLSGGLINEQFF
TRBJ2-7 TRBV10-3 CAISVAGDTYEQYF
TRBJ1-4 TRBV6-6 CASSPPGATNEKLFF
TRBJ1-6 TRBV27 CASSLTPEAALNSPLHF
TRBJ1-2 TRBV6-5 CASSYYRGVHYGYTF
TRBJ1-5 TRBV3-1/TRBV3-2 CASSQLGQGNQPQHF
TRBJ2-1 TRBV16 CASSRTGTGASHEQFF
TRBJ1-2 TRBV6-1 CASSESGDYGYTF
TRBJ2-3 TRBV2 CASSRAPAGRGDTQYF
TRBJ1-1 TRBV1 CTSSRNRDRGTEAFF
TRBJ1-1 TRBV18 CASSGDRNTEAFF
TRBJ1-5 TRBV18 CASSPSRTGDTSNQPQHF
TRBJ1-2 TRBV19 CATAARYGYTF